The rows below give T cell receptor beta chains drawn from one sample of a study of blood T cell repertoires in COVID-19. Data came from immunoSEQ multiplex PCR; TCRdb stores just in-frame clones and leaves some out. The profile shows 250,000 to 350,000 clones, about nine tenths of them singletons. Specimen: PBMCs or T cells enriched from blood (not recorded which). The receptors come from a woman aged 18-30 years who had recovered from COVID-19. Both conserved end residues are part of each CDR3.

V	J	CDR3
TRBV6-5	TRBJ2-5	CASSRQGVETQYF
TRBV18	TRBJ1-6	CASSYGTGDSPLHF
TRBV5-4	TRBJ2-2	CASSLLATTGELFF
TRBV10-1	TRBJ2-2	CASSSQGAGELFF
TRBV6-5	TRBJ1-5	CASREVTNQPQHF
TRBV4-1	TRBJ1-5	CASSQTAGQPQHF
TRBV4-1	TRBJ1-5	CASSQPLGDINQPQHF
TRBV3-1/TRBV3-2	TRBJ2-1	CASSPGGTSGSLQFF
TRBV9	TRBJ2-5	CASSHGRGQETQYF
TRBV6-5	TRBJ1-2	CASSRQGGPFDGYTF
TRBV16	TRBJ1-4	CASSQTTLGGNEKLFF
TRBV2	TRBJ2-6	CASSVPSAGSSGANVLTF
TRBV19	TRBJ2-2	CASSMGHGTGFTGELFF
TRBV7-9	TRBJ1-2	CASSLIQVYGYTF
TRBV10-1	TRBJ1-4	CASSESSGAALKLFF
TRBV7-8	TRBJ2-2	CASRLRLAGGVAHVELFF
TRBV11-2	TRBJ1-1	CASSLFLLQGALGGAFF
TRBV5-1	TRBJ1-1	CASSLVGAGNTEAFF
TRBV27	TRBJ2-2	CASRLGQGTGELFF
TRBV5-8	TRBJ2-6	CASSFSSSGANVLTF
TRBV10-3	TRBJ2-3	CAISESGGLVTDTQYF
TRBV18	TRBJ2-7	CASSPRSSGRGEQYF
TRBV28	TRBJ1-1	CASDSSTSTEAFF
TRBV6-5	TRBJ1-1	CASSPRGAEGEAFF
TRBV7-3	TRBJ1-2	CASSLNEVYGYTF
TRBV9	TRBJ2-3	CASSPYNRGPASDTQYF
TRBV11-2	TRBJ1-2	CASSAYSYGYTF
TRBV2	TRBJ1-5	CASSTGGVGNQPQHF
TRBV6-5	TRBJ1-6	CASHLGAGDNSPLHF
TRBV15	TRBJ1-1	CATSSRFNTEAFF
TRBV18	TRBJ2-3	CASSPQGDTQYF
TRBV2	TRBJ1-5	CASFPRRGGTFGNQPQHF
TRBV2	TRBJ2-2	CASNRDYANTGELFF
TRBV25-1	TRBJ2-5	CASSDLGGYQETQYF
TRBV5-1	TRBJ1-5	CASSLAGLNQPQHF
TRBV28	TRBJ2-7	CASSFFDRVRNEQYF
TRBV10-3	TRBJ1-2	CAIRDPKISDSLTGDHYGYTF
TRBV3-1/TRBV3-2	TRBJ2-7	CASSQEGGYGEQYF
TRBV9	TRBJ1-2	CASSKDRARHGYTF
TRBV7-9	TRBJ1-4	CASSLGVQGSEKLFF
TRBV3-1/TRBV3-2	TRBJ2-7	CASSQGGPYEQYF
TRBV15	TRBJ2-7	CATSRDPAGGFKYEQYF
TRBV16	TRBJ1-1	CASIIGRGGEAFF
TRBV7-6	TRBJ2-6	CASSSGTGLSGANVLTF
TRBV28	TRBJ1-5	CASSFFPGQGTFGNQPQHF
TRBV18	TRBJ2-3	CASSPTFGGGDTDTQYF
TRBV11-1	TRBJ1-1	CASSAGRGSSEAFF
TRBV13	TRBJ1-2	CASRYTLEDRPYGYTF
TRBV27	TRBJ1-2	CATFDPKGYGYTF
TRBV3-1/TRBV3-2	TRBJ2-2	CASSQGTSGGITGELFF
TRBV6-6	TRBJ2-3	CASSYSRTGHMQYF
TRBV12-3/TRBV12-4	TRBJ1-2	CASSKSSMGYTF
TRBV30	TRBJ1-2	CALARGVNYGYTF